The present T cell receptor beta chain was sequenced within a study of OX40 agonist ivuxolimab in advanced cancers. Overall study: Each patient was given ivuxolimab into a vein every 2 weeks, at 0.01 to 10 mg/kg.

Produced via immunoSEQ multiplex PCR; TCRdb's table is partial and in-frame only. Of tens of thousands of clones in the sample, approximately 80% are singletons; the top ten hold 1.5% to 2%. The V gene's germline CDR1 is SEHNR and CDR2 FQNEAQ (reference sequence). This CDR3 comprises 13 residues. V was trimmed by 5 bases and J by 4 bases, leaving 11 bases between them. This clone was seen a few times. The material sequenced was CD4+ or CD8+ T cells sorted from blood, taken in a trial of the OX40 agonist ivuxolimab. J is TRBJ2-5 and V is TRBV7-9; D unclear. The sequence was obtained from an adult with an advanced solid tumor such as melanoma, head and neck, liver or kidney cancer. The DNA of the CDR3 is TGTGCCAGCAGCCTCGGCCCTTCAGAGACCCAGTACTTC. It translates to CASSLGPSETQYF.